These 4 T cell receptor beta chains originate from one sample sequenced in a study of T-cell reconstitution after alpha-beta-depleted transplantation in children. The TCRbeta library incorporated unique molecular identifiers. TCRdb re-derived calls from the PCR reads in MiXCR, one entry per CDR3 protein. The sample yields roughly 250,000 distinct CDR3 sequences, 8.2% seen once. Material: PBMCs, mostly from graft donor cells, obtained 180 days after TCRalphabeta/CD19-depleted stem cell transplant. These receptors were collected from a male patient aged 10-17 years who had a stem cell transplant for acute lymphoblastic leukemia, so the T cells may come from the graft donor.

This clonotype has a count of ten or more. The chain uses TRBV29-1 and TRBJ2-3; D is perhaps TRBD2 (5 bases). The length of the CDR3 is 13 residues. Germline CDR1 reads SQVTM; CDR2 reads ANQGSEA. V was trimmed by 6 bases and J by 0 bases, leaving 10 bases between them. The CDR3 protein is CSVARVSTDTQYF. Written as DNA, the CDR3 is TGCAGCGTCGCGCGGGTTAGCACAGATACGCAGTATTTT.

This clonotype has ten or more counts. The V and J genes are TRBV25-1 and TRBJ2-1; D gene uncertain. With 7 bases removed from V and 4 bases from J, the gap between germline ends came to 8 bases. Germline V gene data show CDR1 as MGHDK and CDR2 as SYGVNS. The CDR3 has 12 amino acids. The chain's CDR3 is CASTRSYNEQFF. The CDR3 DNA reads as TGTGCCAGCACCCGGAGTTACAATGAGCAGTTCTTC.

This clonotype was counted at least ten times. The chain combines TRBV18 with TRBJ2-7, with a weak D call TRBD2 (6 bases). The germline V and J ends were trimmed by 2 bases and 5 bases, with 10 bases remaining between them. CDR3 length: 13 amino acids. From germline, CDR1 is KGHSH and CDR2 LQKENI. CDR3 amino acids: CASSPGTSHEQYF. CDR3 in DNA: TGTGCCAGCTCACCAGGAACTAGCCACGAGCAGTACTTC.

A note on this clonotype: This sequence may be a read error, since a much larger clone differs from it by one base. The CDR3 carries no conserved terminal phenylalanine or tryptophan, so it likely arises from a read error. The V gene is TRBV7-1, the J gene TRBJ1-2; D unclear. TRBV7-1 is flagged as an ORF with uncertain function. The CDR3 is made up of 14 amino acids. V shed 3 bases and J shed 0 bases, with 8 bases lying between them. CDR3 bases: TGTGCCAGCAGCTCCCGGTCAGCTAACTATGGCTACACCATC. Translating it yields CASSSRSANYGYTI.